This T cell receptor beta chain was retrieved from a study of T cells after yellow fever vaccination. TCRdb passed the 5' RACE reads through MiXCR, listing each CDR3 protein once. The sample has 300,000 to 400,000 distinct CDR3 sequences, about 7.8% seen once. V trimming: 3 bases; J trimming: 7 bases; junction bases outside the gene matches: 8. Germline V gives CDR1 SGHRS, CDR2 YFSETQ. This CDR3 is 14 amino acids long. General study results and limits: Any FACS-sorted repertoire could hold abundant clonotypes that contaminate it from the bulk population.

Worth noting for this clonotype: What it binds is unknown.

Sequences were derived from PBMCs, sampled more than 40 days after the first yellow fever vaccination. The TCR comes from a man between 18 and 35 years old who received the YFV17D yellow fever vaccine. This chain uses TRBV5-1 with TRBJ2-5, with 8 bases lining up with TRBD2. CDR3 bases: TGCGCCAGCAGCTCGGGAGCGGGGGATGTGACCCAGTACTTC. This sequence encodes CASSSGAGDVTQYF.